These 9 T cell receptor beta chains came from one sample sequenced in a study of shared clonotypes between healthy human individuals. Assay: immunoSEQ multiplex PCR; the TCRdb copy retains only in-frame clones and omits some. The profile shows 800,000 to 1,200,000 clones, approximately 80% of them singletons. The sample consisted of memory CD4+ T cells from PBMCs. The subset is: CD45RA-negative fraction. Receptor source: a man between 18 and 29 years old in good health. Some clones in this sample may be carry-over from other donors' samples.

CDR3 protein: CAILKHNYGYTF. The CDR3, as DNA: TGTGCCATCCTTAAGCATAACTATGGCTACACCTTC. The chain is built from TRBV28 and TRBJ1-2; D unclear. This CDR3 has 12 amino acids. The V and J ends lost 10 bases and 1 base respectively, with 10 bases between them. CDR1 is MDHEN and CDR2 is SYDVKM in the germline V gene.

The rearrangement uses TRBV4-1 and TRBJ2-7, with D perhaps matching TRBD2 (6 bases). Trimming shortened V by 1 base and J by 7 bases, and 17 bases separated the two germline ends. CDR3 size: 15 residues. The germline gives CDR1 MGHRA, CDR2 YSYEKL. The CDR3 bases are TGCGCCAGCAGCCAAGGCGGATGGGACCGGGAGGAGCAGTACTTC. This translates into CASSQGGWDREEQYF.

As regards this clone: At one boundary the junction diverges from the germline segment, which might be a read error. V and J are TRBV28 and TRBJ1-2; D perhaps matches TRBD1 (5 bases). The CDR3 consists of 10 residues. Germline V gene sequence: CDR1 MDHEN, CDR2 SYDVKM. The CDR3, as DNA: TGTGCCAGCAGTCGGGGACGGCCGGATTTC. The encoded protein is CASSRGRPDF.

This chain connects TRBV27 to TRBJ1-4; 7 bases are shared with TRBD1. This CDR3 has 14 residues. The trim removed 2 bases at V and 8 bases at J, leaving 5 bases unmatched. Germline CDR1 MNHEY, CDR2 SMNVEV (reference sequence). CDR3 in amino acids: CASSLQGGREKLFF. The DNA for the CDR3 is TGTGCCAGCAGTTTACAGGGGGGCAGGGAAAAACTGTTTTTT.

J is TRBJ2-3 and V is TRBV5-1, with 7 bases aligning to TRBD1. This CDR3 comprises 14 residues. Germline assignment: CDR1 SGHRS and CDR2 YFSETQ. V was pared by 9 bases and J by 0 bases, with 7 bases of the junction left unmatched. The DNA of the CDR3 is TGCGCCACCATGACAGGGTCTAGCACAGATACGCAGTATTTT. Amino acids: CATMTGSSTDTQYF.

The chain combines TRBV2 with TRBJ2-2; maybe TRBD2 (6 bases). Germline CDR1 and CDR2: SNHLY and FYNNEI. The CDR3 consists of 14 residues. The V and J ends lost 7 bases and 8 bases respectively, with 17 bases between them. The CDR3 sequence is CASIRGGPEGELFF. The CDR3 DNA reads as TGTGCCAGCATCCGGGGAGGCCCCGAGGGGGAGCTGTTTTTT. Full variable domain (remainder filled in from reference TRBV2 and TRBJ2-2): EPEVTQTPSHQVTQMGQEVILRCVPISNHLYFYWYRQILGQKVEFLVSFYNNEISEKSEIFDDQFSVERPDGSNFTLKIRSTKLEDSAMYFCASIRGGPEGELFFGEGSRLTVL.

This chain links TRBV6-1 with TRBJ1-6; D not certain. Germline V lookup: CDR1 MNHNS, CDR2 SASEGT. Trimming cost V 4 bases and J 8 bases, with 6 bases left between them. The CDR3 spans 12 residues. CDR3 sequence: CASSALDSPLHF. Here the CDR3 DNA reads TGTGCCAGCAGTGCTCTCGATTCACCCCTCCACTTT.

The gene calls are TRBV28 and TRBJ2-5, with 8 bases that match TRBD1. The germline CDR1 and CDR2 sequences are MDHEN and SYDVKM. CDR3 size: 14 residues. Unmatched junction bases numbered 5, after V lost 3 bases and J lost 5 bases. The CDR3 reads CASSLPGGIETQYF. In nucleotides, the CDR3 is TGTGCCAGCAGTTTGCCAGGGGGCATTGAGACCCAGTACTTC.

The sample holds one count of this clone. This chain uses TRBV28 with TRBJ2-1; 7 bases line up with TRBD2. There are 19 residues in the CDR3. CDR1 and CDR2 (germline): MDHEN, SYDVKM. The V segment lost 3 bases and the J segment 0 bases; nucleotides outside the gene matches: 14. The DNA of the CDR3 is TGTGCCAGCAGTTTCTGGAGCGGGAAGCACCCTAGCTCCTACAATGAGCAGTTCTTC. This codes for CASSFWSGKHPSSYNEQFF.